Sequencing of this T cell receptor beta chain was carried out in a study of beta chain features in type 1 diabetes. Study-level information: Over all samples combined, around 110 million sorted cells were examined. Study observations and caveats: Whether TCRB rearrangement is influenced by HLA type went unresolved here.

Since all of the isolated RNA was reverse transcribed, expressed TCRB transcripts were what got sequenced. Sequencing used immunoSEQ multiplex PCR; TCRdb keeps in-frame clones, though not all of them. The data contain 160,000 or so clones, 11% of them singletons. Comment on this clone: What it recognizes is unknown.

V shed 1 base and J shed 3 bases, with 6 bases lying between them. Germline V gene lookup returns CDR1 SGDLS and CDR2 YYNGEE. There are 13 residues in the CDR3. A sort by CD45RO/CCR7/CD25/CD127/CD95/CD27 yielded CD4+ naive, central memory, regulatory and stem cell-like memory cells. Input material: central memory CD4+ T cells from blood. The rearrangement links TRBV9 to TRBJ2-3; D is undetermined. The sequence was obtained from a man aged 18 to 30 in good health. Here the CDR3 DNA reads TGTGCCAGCAGCGTAAGATTTACAGATACGCAGTATTTT. Protein sequence: CASSVRFTDTQYF.